Listed below are T cell receptor beta chains from one sample, sequenced in a study of cytomegalovirus exposure and HLA in healthy donors. The protocol was immunoSEQ multiplex PCR, while the TCRdb copy is restricted to in-frame clones and leaves out a portion. The data show about 170,000 clones, roughly 85% seen once. Sample: PBMCs. Source of these receptors: a male donor in good health and CMV-seronegative. CDR3s include the opening cysteine and the closing phenylalanine or tryptophan. The D gene is left open where the match is weak. Part of the rows lack a size; the others show once, few, many or a class for expanded clones.

j_gene: TRBJ1-1; d_gene: TRBD1; v_gene: TRBV19; abundance: NA; CDR3nt: TGTGCCACCGTACAGGGGTTTACCACTGAAGCTTTCTTT; CDR3aa: CATVQGFTTEAFF
j_gene: TRBJ2-7; d_gene: NA; v_gene: TRBV6-5; abundance: once; CDR3nt: TGTGCCAGCAGTTACTCGGGGGACACATCCTACGAGCAGTACTTC; CDR3aa: CASSYSGDTSYEQYF
j_gene: TRBJ2-3; d_gene: NA; v_gene: TRBV5-1; abundance: NA; CDR3nt: TGCGCCAGCAGCCCGGCGGGGAATAAGAGGACAGATACGCAGTATTTT; CDR3aa: CASSPAGNKRTDTQYF
j_gene: TRBJ2-7; d_gene: NA; v_gene: TRBV7-6; abundance: NA; CDR3nt: TGTGCCAGCAGCCCGGTGCAGGAAAGCTCCTACGAGCAGTACTTC; CDR3aa: CASSPVQESSYEQYF
j_gene: TRBJ2-7; d_gene: NA; v_gene: TRBV25-1; abundance: few; CDR3nt: TGTGCCAGCAGTGATCCGGGATTTGCCTACGAGCAGTACTTC; CDR3aa: CASSDPGFAYEQYF
j_gene: TRBJ2-7; d_gene: TRBD1; v_gene: TRBV6-5; abundance: NA; CDR3nt: TGTGCCAGCAGTTACTTTGGGACAGGCAAATACGAGCAGTACTTC; CDR3aa: CASSYFGTGKYEQYF
j_gene: TRBJ1-5; d_gene: TRBD1; v_gene: TRBV25-1; abundance: NA; CDR3nt: TGTGCCAGCAGTGAATTCGGGACAGGTAGCAATCAGCCCCAGCATTTT; CDR3aa: CASSEFGTGSNQPQHF
j_gene: TRBJ2-1; d_gene: TRBD2; v_gene: TRBV6-4; abundance: few; CDR3nt: TGTGCCAGCAGTGACTCGACTAGCGGGTACAATGAGCAGTTCTTC; CDR3aa: CASSDSTSGYNEQFF
j_gene: TRBJ2-7; d_gene: NA; v_gene: TRBV7-2; abundance: NA; CDR3nt: TGTGCCAGCAGCCCCAGGGTCCTCTACGAGCAGTACTTC; CDR3aa: CASSPRVLYEQYF
j_gene: TRBJ2-1; d_gene: TRBD2; v_gene: TRBV7-7; abundance: NA; CDR3nt: TGTGCCAGCAGCCCGGGGGCGGGAGGGCCAAATGAGCAGTTCTTC; CDR3aa: CASSPGAGGPNEQFF
j_gene: TRBJ1-2; d_gene: TRBD1; v_gene: TRBV6-1; abundance: NA; CDR3nt: TGTGCCAGCAGTGAAGTGGGGACAGGCTATGGCTACACCTTC; CDR3aa: CASSEVGTGYGYTF
j_gene: TRBJ2-7; d_gene: NA; v_gene: TRBV25-1; abundance: NA; CDR3nt: TGTGCCAGCAGTCCAGGGCAGCGAGTGTGGGAGCAGTACTTC; CDR3aa: CASSPGQRVWEQYF
j_gene: TRBJ1-2; d_gene: NA; v_gene: TRBV7-9; abundance: NA; CDR3nt: TGTGCCATCCCGAACCTTATCCAGGACTCCTATGGCTACACCTTC; CDR3aa: CAIPNLIQDSYGYTF
j_gene: TRBJ1-4; d_gene: TRBD1; v_gene: TRBV27; abundance: NA; CDR3nt: TGTGCCAGCAGTTTAGGCCAGGGGGCGGGGGAAAAACTGTTTTTT; CDR3aa: CASSLGQGAGEKLFF
j_gene: TRBJ2-5; d_gene: NA; v_gene: TRBV19; abundance: few; CDR3nt: TGTGCCAGTAGTATAGATCCAGGGCAAGAGACCCAGTACTTC; CDR3aa: CASSIDPGQETQYF
j_gene: TRBJ2-1; d_gene: TRBD1; v_gene: TRBV15; abundance: NA; CDR3nt: TGTGCCACCAGCATCGATGGGCCGGGACAGGGTGGATACAATGAGCAGTTCTTC; CDR3aa: CATSIDGPGQGGYNEQFF
j_gene: TRBJ1-5; d_gene: NA; v_gene: TRBV29-1; abundance: NA; CDR3nt: TGCAGCGTTTCCTTTGGGGGCAGCGGAAGCAATCAGCCCCAGCATTTT; CDR3aa: CSVSFGGSGSNQPQHF